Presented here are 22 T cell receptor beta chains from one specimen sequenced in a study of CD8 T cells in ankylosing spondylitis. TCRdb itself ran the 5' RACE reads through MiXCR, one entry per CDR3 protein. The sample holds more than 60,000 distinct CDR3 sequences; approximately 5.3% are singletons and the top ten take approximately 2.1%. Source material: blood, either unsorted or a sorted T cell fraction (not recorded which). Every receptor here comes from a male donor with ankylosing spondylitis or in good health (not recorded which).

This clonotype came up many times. This CDR3 is CASSLVTGSAYYNEQFF. The CDR3 DNA is TGTGCCAGCAGCTTAGTAACTGGGTCTGCCTACTACAATGAGCAGTTCTTC. The chain couples TRBV7-8 to TRBJ2-1; D remains ambiguous. With 1 base removed from V and 3 bases from J, the gap between germline ends came to 16 bases. The germline V gene has CDR1 SGHVS and CDR2 FQNEAQ. CDR3 size: 17 residues.

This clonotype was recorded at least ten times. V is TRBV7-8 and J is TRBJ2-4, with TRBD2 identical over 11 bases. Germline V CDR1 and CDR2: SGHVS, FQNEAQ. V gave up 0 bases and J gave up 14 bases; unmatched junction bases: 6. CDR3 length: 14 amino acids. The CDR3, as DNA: TGTGCCAGCAGCTTAGCTAGCGGGGGGGCGTTAGAGTACTTC. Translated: CASSLASGGALEYF.

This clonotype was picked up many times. The chain's CDR3 is CASSYQDGTGELFF. As DNA, the CDR3 is TGTGCCAGCAGTTATCAGGACGGCACCGGGGAGCTGTTTTTT. The chain joins TRBV12-3 or TRBV12-4 to TRBJ2-2; D ambiguous. The germline V and J ends were trimmed by 4 bases and 4 bases, with 10 bases remaining between them. The length of the CDR3 is 14 residues.

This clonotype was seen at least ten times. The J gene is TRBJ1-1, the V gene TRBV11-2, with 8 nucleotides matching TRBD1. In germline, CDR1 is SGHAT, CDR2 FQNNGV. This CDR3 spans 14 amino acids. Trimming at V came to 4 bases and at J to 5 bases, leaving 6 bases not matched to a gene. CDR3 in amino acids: CASSWQGAGTEAFF. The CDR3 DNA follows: TGTGCCAGCAGCTGGCAGGGGGCGGGTACTGAAGCTTTCTTT.

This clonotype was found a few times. CDR3 sequence reads: CASSSQEGTNPTF. In DNA, the CDR3 is TGTGCCAGCAGCTCTCAAGAGGGGACCAACCCCACTTTC. The V gene is TRBV11-2, the J gene TRBJ2-6; D may correspond to TRBD1 or TRBD2 (5 bases each). V lost 4 bases and J lost 19, with 20 bases in between. Germline CDR1 reads SGHAT; CDR2 reads FQNNGV. This CDR3 contains 13 residues.

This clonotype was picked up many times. The CDR3 spells CASSPPGTGNYNEQFF. Here the CDR3 DNA reads TGTGCCAGCTCACCCCCCGGTACTGGAAACTACAATGAGCAGTTCTTC. The chain is built from TRBV18 and TRBJ2-1; D is uncertain. In germline, CDR1 is KGHSH, CDR2 LQKENI. Trimming shortened V by 3 bases and J by 3 bases, and 15 bases separated the two germline ends. The CDR3 consists of 16 residues.

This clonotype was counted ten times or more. The CDR3 sequence: CASSLNGGPQETQYF. The CDR3 DNA follows: TGTGCCAGCAGCTTAAATGGGGGGCCTCAAGAGACCCAGTACTTC. V usage is TRBV7-3 and J usage is TRBJ2-5; TRBD1 or TRBD2 may be the D gene (6 bases each). This CDR3 comprises 15 residues. Germline CDR1 and CDR2: SGHTA and FQGTGA. Trimming cost V 1 base and J 2 bases, with 11 bases left between them. The variable domain in full, completed from reference TRBV7-3 and TRBJ2-5, reads GAGVSQTPSNKVTEKGKYVELRCDPISGHTALYWYRQSLGQGPEFLIYFQGTGAADDSGLPNDRFFAVRPEGSVSTLKIQRTERGDSAVYLCASSLNGGPQETQYFGPGTRLLVL.

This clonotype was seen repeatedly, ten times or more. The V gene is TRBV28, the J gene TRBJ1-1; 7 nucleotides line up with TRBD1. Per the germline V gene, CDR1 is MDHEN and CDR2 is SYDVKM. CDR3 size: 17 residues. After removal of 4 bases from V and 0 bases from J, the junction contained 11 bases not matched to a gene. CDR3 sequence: CASSSIGTEIMNTEAFF. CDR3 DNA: TGTGCCAGCAGTTCAATCGGGACAGAGATAATGAACACTGAAGCTTTCTTT.

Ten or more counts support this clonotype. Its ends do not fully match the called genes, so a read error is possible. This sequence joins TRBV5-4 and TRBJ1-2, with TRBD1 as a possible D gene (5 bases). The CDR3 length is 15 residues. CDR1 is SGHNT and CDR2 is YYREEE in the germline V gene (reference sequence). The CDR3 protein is CASILGVTLTDGYTF. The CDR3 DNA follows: TGTGCCAGCATCTTGGGGGTAACCCTAACAGATGGCTACACCTTC.

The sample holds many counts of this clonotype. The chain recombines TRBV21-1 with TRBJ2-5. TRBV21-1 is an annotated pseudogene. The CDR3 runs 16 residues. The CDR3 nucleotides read TGTGCCAGCAGCCCCCGACCCCGACACCATCAAGAGACCCAGTACTTC. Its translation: CASSPRPRHHQETQYF.

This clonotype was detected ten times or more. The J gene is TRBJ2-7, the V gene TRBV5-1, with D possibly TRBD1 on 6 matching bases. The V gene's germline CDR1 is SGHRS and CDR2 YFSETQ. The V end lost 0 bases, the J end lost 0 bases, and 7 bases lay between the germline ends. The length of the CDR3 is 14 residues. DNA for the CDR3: TGCGCCAGCAGCTTGGGGACAGCCTCCTACGAGCAGTACTTC. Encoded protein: CASSLGTASYEQYF.

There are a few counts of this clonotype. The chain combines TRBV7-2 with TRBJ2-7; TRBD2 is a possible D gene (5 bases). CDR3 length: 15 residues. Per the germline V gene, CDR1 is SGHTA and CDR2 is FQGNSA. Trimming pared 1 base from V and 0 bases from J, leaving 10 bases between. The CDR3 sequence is CASSLDGGSSYEQYF. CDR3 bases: TGTGCCAGCAGCTTAGACGGAGGTAGCTCCTACGAGCAGTACTTC.

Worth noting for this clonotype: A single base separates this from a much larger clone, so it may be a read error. The CDR3 sequence is CASSQDRGADTDTQYF. As DNA, the CDR3 is TGTGCCAGCAGCCAAGATCGGGGGGCAGACACAGATACGCAGTATTTT. The chain is built from TRBV3-1 and TRBJ2-3; possible D gene TRBD2, 7 bases. Trimming pared 0 bases from V and 2 bases from J, leaving 12 bases between. The CDR3 is 16 amino acids. Germline V gives CDR1 LGHDT, CDR2 YNNKEL (reference sequence).

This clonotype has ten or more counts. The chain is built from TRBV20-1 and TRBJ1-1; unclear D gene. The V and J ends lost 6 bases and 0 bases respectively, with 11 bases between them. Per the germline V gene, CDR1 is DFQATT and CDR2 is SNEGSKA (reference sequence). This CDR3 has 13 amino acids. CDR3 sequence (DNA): TGCAGTGCCCACCCTGACCTGAACACTGAAGCTTTCTTT. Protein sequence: CSAHPDLNTEAFF.

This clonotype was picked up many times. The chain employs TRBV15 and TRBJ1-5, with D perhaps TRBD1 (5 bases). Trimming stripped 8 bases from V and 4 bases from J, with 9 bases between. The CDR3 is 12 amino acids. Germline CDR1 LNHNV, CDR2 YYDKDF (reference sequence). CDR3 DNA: TGTGCCACCCAGTGGGGGAATCAGCCCCAGCATTTT. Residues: CATQWGNQPQHF. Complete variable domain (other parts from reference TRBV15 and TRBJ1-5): DAMVIQNPRYQVTQFGKPVTLSCSQTLNHNVMYWYQQKSSQAPKLLFHYYDKDFNNEADTPDNFQSRRPNTSFCFLDIRSPGLGDTAMYLCATQWGNQPQHFGDGTRLSIL.

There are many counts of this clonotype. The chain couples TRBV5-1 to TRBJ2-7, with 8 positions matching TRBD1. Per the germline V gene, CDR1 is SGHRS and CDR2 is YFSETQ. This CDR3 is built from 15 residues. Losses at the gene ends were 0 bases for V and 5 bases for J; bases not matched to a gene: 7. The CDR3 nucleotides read TGCGCCAGCAGCTTGGCGGACAGGGATTTTGACGAGCAGTACTTC. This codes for CASSLADRDFDEQYF.

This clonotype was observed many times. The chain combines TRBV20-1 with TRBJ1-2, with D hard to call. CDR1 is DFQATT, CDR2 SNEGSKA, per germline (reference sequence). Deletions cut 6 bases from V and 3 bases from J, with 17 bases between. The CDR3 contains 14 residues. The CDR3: CSASLPSTDYGYTF. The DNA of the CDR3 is TGCAGTGCCTCGCTCCCCTCAACTGACTATGGCTACACCTTC.

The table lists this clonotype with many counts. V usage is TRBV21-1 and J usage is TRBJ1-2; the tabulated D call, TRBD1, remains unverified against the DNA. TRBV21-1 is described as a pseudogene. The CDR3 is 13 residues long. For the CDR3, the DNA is TGTGCCAGCAGCGCGCAGGGCGACTATGGCTACACCTTC. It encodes CASSAQGDYGYTF.

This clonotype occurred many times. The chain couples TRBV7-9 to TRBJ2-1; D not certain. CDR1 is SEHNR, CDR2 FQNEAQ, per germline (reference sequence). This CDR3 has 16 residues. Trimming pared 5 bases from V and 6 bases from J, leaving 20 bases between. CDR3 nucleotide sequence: TGTGCCAGCAGCCCATATGCTAGGGATCCTTCCAATGAGCAGTTCTTC. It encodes CASSPYARDPSNEQFF.

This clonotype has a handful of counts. CDR3 DNA sequence: TGTGCCAGCAGCCGATGGACAGGATCCTACGAGCAGTACTTC. This gives the protein CASSRWTGSYEQYF. The chain combines TRBV3-1 with TRBJ2-7; 7 nucleotides agree with TRBD1. The CDR3 sequence is 14 residues long. V shed 4 bases, J shed 1 base, and the junction held 4 bases outside the gene matches. Germline V gene data show CDR1 as LGHDT and CDR2 as YNNKEL (reference sequence).

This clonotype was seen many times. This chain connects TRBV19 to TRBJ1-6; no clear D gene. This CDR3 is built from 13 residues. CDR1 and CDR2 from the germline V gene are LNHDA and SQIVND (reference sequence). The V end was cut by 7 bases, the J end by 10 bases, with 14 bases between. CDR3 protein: CASKEGSRSPLHF. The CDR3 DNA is TGTGCCAGTAAGGAAGGATCGAGGTCACCCCTCCACTTT. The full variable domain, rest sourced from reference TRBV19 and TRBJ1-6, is DGGITQSPKYLFRKEGQNVTLSCEQNLNHDAMYWYRQDPGQGLRLIYYSQIVNDFQKGDIAEGYSVSREKKESFPLTVTSAQKNPTAFYLCASKEGSRSPLHFGNGTRLTVT.

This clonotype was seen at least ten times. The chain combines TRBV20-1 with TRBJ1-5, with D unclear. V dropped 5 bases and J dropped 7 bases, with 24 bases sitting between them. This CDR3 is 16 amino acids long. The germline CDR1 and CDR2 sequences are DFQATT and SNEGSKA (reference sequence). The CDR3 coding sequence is TGCAGTGCTTTTTACCGGGGTTCGGGTTTGCACCAGCCCCAGCATTTT. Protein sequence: CSAFYRGSGLHQPQHF.